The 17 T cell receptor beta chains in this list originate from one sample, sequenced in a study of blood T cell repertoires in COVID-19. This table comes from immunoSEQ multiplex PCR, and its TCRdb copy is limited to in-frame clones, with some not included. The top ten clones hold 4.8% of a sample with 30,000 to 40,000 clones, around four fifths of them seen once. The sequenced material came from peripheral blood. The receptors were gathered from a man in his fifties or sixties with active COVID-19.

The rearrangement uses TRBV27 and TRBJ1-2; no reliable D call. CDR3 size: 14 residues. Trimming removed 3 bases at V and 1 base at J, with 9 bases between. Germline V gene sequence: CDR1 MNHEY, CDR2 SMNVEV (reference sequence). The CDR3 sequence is CASSFSRGNYGYTF. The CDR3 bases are TGTGCCAGCAGTTTCTCACGGGGTAACTATGGCTACACCTTC.

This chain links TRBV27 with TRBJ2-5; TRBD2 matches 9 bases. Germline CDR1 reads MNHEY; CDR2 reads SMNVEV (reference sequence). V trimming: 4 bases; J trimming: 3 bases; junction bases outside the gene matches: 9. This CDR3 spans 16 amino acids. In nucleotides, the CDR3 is TGTGCCAGCAGTTCTGTAGCGGGGGCCCAGAAAGAGACCCAGTACTTC. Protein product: CASSSVAGAQKETQYF.

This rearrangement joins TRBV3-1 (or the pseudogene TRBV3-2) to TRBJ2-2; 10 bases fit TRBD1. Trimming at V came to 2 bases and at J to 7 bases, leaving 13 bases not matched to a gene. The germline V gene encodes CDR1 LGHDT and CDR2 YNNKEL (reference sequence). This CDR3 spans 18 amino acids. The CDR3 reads CASSQMPYGTGDFGELFF. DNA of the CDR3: TGTGCCAGCAGCCAAATGCCCTACGGGACAGGGGATTTCGGGGAGCTGTTTTTT.

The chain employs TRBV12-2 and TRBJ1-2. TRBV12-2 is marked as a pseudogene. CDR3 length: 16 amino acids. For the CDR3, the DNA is TGTGCAAGTCGCTTAGTGAGCGGCGTAGCTAACTATGGCTACACCTTC. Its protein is CASRLVSGVANYGYTF.

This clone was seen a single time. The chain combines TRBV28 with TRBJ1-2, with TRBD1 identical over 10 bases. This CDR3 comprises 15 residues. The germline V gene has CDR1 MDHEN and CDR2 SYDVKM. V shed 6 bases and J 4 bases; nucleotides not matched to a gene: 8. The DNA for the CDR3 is TGTGCCAGCAGCTCAGACAGGGGGCTTGGCTATGGCTACACCTTC. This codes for CASSSDRGLGYGYTF.

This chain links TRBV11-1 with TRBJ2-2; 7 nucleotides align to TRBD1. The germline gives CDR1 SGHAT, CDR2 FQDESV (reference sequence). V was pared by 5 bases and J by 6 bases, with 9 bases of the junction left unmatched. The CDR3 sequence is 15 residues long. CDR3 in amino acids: CASSLRQGPPGELFF. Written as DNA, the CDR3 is TGTGCCAGCAGCCTTAGACAGGGCCCTCCCGGGGAGCTGTTTTTT.

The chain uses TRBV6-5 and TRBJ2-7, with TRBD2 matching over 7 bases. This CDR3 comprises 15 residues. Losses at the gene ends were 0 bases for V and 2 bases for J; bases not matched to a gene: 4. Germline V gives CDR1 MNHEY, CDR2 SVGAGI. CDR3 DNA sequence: TGTGCCAGCAGTTACTCTGGGGGGGTTACCTACGAGCAGTACTTC. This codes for CASSYSGGVTYEQYF.

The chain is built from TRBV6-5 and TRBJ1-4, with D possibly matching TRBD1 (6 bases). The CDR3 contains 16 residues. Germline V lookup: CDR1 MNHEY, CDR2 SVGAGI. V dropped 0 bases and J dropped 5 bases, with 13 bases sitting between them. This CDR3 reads CASSYSPQGWNEKLFF. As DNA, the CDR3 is TGTGCCAGCAGTTACTCCCCACAGGGATGGAATGAAAAACTGTTTTTT.

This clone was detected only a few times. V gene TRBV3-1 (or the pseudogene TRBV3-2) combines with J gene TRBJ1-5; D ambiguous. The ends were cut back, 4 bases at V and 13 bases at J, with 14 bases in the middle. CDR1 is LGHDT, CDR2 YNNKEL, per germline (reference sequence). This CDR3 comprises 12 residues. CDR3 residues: CASSLRSGKQHF. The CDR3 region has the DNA TGTGCCAGCAGCCTGCGATCGGGGAAACAGCATTTT.

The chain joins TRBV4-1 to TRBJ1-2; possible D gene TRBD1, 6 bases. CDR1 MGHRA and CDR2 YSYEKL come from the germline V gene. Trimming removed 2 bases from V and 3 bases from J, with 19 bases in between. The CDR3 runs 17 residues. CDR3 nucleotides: TGCGCCAGCAGCCAATGGGTGGACAGTCCCTCGTACTATGGCTACACCTTC. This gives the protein CASSQWVDSPSYYGYTF.

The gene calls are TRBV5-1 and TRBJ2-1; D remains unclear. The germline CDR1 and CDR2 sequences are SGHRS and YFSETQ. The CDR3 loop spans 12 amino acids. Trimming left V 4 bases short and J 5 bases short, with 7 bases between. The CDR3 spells CASSIDNNEQFF. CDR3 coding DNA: TGCGCCAGCAGCATAGACAACAATGAGCAGTTCTTC.

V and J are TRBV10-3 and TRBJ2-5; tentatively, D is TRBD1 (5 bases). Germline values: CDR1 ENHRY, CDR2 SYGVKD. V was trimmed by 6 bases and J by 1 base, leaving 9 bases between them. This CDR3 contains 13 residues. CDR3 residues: CAISPGAQETQYF. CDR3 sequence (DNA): TGTGCCATCAGCCCTGGGGCCCAAGAGACCCAGTACTTC.

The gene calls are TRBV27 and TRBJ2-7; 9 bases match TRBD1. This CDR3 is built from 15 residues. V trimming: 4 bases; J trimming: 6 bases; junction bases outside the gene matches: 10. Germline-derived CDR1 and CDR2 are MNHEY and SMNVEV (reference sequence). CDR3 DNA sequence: TGTGCCAGCAGTTCCCTACCGGGACAGGGATTCGAGCAGTACTTC. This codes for CASSSLPGQGFEQYF.

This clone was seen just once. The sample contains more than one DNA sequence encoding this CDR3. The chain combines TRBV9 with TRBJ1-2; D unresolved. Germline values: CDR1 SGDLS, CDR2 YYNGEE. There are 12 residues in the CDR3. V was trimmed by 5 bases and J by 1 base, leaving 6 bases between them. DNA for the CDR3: TGTGCCAGCAGTCCCAGTAACTATGGCTACACCTTC. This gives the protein CASSPSNYGYTF.

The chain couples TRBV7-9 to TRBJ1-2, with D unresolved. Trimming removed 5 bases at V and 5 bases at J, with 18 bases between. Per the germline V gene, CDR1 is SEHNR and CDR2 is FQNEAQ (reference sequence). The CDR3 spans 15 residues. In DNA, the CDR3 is TGTGCCAGCAGCCGATCGGGAACAAACTCGTATGGCTACACCTTC. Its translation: CASSRSGTNSYGYTF.

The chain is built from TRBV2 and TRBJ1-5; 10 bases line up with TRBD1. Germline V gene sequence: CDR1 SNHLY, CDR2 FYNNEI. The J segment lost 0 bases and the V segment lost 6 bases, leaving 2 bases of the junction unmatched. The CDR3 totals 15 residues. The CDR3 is CASRGTGDSNQPQHF. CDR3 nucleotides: TGTGCCAGCAGGGGGACAGGGGATAGCAATCAGCCCCAGCATTTT. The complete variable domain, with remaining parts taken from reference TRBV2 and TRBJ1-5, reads EPEVTQTPSHQVTQMGQEVILRCVPISNHLYFYWYRQILGQKVEFLVSFYNNEISEKSEIFDDQFSVERPDGSNFTLKIRSTKLEDSAMYFCASRGTGDSNQPQHFGDGTRLSIL.

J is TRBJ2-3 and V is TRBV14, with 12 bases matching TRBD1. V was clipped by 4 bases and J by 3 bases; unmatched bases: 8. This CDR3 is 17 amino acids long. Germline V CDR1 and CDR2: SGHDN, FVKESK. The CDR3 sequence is CASSLLLGQGATDTQYF. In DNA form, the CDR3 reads TGTGCCAGCAGCCTTCTTCTGGGACAGGGGGCTACAGATACGCAGTATTTT. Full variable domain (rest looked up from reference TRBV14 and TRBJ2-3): EAGVTQFPSHSVIEKGQTVTLRCDPISGHDNLYWYRRVMGKEIKFLLHFVKESKQDESGMPNNRFLAERTGGTYSTLKVQPAELEDSGVYFCASSLLLGQGATDTQYFGPGTRLTVL.